This T cell receptor beta chain was sequenced in a study of CXCR3-negative and CXCR3-positive naive CD8 T cells. Whole-study results and caveats: Memory CD8+ cells showed much lower diversity, while both naive subsets displayed comparably high diversity. The majority of assays used fresh PBMCs, and CXCR3 expression partially decreased after cryopreservation. Naive subsets did not differ in surface CD5, and TRB CDR3 properties served to infer TCR strength.

Germline V gene lookup returns CDR1 MDHEN and CDR2 SYDVKM. This CDR3 spans 15 amino acids. The authors made the TRB cDNA libraries by 5' RACE using UMI labels. TCRdb re-called the 5' RACE reads and shows each CDR3 protein once, DNA omitted. The sample table sets out tens of thousands of distinct CDR3 sequences. As to this clonotype: Its antigen remains unidentified.

The specimen sequenced was memory CD8+ T cells from blood. The TCR comes from a human donor in good health. Some clones in this sample may be carry-over from other donors' samples. The chain links TRBV28 to TRBJ2-5; TCRdb's D call of TRBD1 is untestable without DNA. CDR3 sequence: CASSSPYRERETQYF.